The entry below describes one T cell receptor (beta chain). Template switching (which added a universal primer site) was used, and cDNA carried unique molecular identifiers. TCRdb itself ran the 5' RACE reads through MiXCR, one entry per CDR3 protein. The data show approximately 230,000 distinct CDR3 sequences, more than 13% seen once. This entry belongs to a study of identical twins. After removal of 7 bases from V and 3 bases from J, the junction contained 13 bases not matched to a gene. The germline gives CDR1 DFQATT, CDR2 SNEGSKA (reference sequence). The CDR3 runs 15 residues. The origin of this receptor is a woman aged 18-30 years in good health. Sequenced input: memory (CD45RO+) T cells sorted from blood. The V call is TRBV20-1, the J call TRBJ2-7; 9 positions agree with TRBD1. The CDR3 sequence is CSVASDRGTDYEQYF. For the CDR3, the DNA is TGCAGTGTGGCCTCGGACAGGGGCACCGACTACGAGCAGTACTTC.